This entry concerns a single T cell receptor (beta chain). Its antigen is not identified. The data are from a study of OX40 agonist ivuxolimab in advanced cancers. Whole-study results and caveats: Among T cells, CD8+ cells averaged more expanded clones than CD4+ cells.

The table came from immunoSEQ multiplex PCR; TCRdb's copy has only in-frame clones and leaves some out. The sample shows about 76,000 clones, over 75% of them seen only once. The material was CD4+ or CD8+ T cells sorted from blood, obtained in a trial of the OX40 agonist ivuxolimab. The clonotype was recovered from an adult with an advanced solid tumor such as melanoma, head and neck, liver or kidney cancer.

DNA of the CDR3: TGTGCCAGCAGCTCCCGGTCAGGCCGTTCCTACGAGCAGTACTTC. Protein sequence: CASSSRSGRSYEQYF. V is TRBV7-2 and J is TRBJ2-5; D gene ambiguous. The J call may be mistaken, given a closer DNA end match to TRBJ2-7. Germline V gene sequence: CDR1 SGHTA, CDR2 FQGNSA. The CDR3 sequence is 15 residues long.